This TCR beta chain emerged from a study of blood T cell repertoires in COVID-19. Overall study: Whether acute or convalescent, the COVID-19 samples came from the United States, Italy and Spain. T cells, B-cell-depleted T cells, or PBMCs provided the cDNA or gDNA that served as material.

The CDR3 sequence is 14 residues long. Losses at the gene ends were 8 bases for V and 0 bases for J; bases not matched to a gene: 5. Per the germline V gene, CDR1 is SNHLY and CDR2 is FYNNEI. Per the authors' pipeline: It was from reference gene primer amplification that nucleated cell counts were estimated. Sequencing used immunoSEQ multiplex PCR; TCRdb keeps in-frame clones, though not all of them. V and J calls and clone size are copied from that table; D and trimming were computed from the DNA. The data show just over 300,000 clones, approximately 86% seen once. The source is a man younger than 30 with active or convalescent COVID-19. J is TRBJ2-3 and V is TRBV2; 7 positions match TRBD1. Sequenced: peripheral blood. CDR3 coding DNA: TGTGCCAGCGAGCGACAGGGAAGCACAGATACGCAGTATTTT. Protein sequence: CASERQGSTDTQYF.